These 24 T cell receptor beta chains were sequenced from one sample in a study of cytomegalovirus exposure and HLA in healthy donors. PCR used 60 Vbeta primers and 13 Jbeta primers. TCRdb keeps only in-frame clones here, not all; method: immunoSEQ multiplex PCR. The sample holds about 130,000 clones; 60% to 80% are singletons and the top ten take 2.2%. Material for sequencing was PBMCs. The origin of the receptors is a man in his thirties or forties in good health and CMV-seronegative.

V is TRBV2 and J is TRBJ1-2; no clear D gene. The CDR3 covers 13 residues. Germline V gene sequence: CDR1 SNHLY, CDR2 FYNNEI. The V end lost 7 bases, the J end lost 3 bases, and 12 bases lay between the germline ends. The CDR3 DNA reads as TGTGCCAGCAAGACGGGAACGGACTATGGCTACACCTTC. Its translation: CASKTGTDYGYTF.

This chain joins TRBV18 and TRBJ1-5; D uncertain. The CDR3 is 15 amino acids. Trimming took 2 bases from V and 0 from J, leaving 8 bases between them. In germline, CDR1 is KGHSH, CDR2 LQKENI. This CDR3 is CASSPSLHSNQPQHF. CDR3 sequence (DNA): TGTGCCAGCTCACCATCACTCCATAGCAATCAGCCCCAGCATTTT.

This chain connects TRBV29-1 to TRBJ2-7; 9 bases are shared with TRBD1. Germline loops: CDR1 SQVTM, CDR2 ANQGSEA. The CDR3 totals 12 residues. V trimming: 8 bases; J trimming: 3 bases; junction bases outside the gene matches: 5. The CDR3 bases are TGCAGCATTAGACAGGGGGTCTACGAGCAGTACTTC. It translates to CSIRQGVYEQYF.

This rearrangement joins TRBV4-1 to TRBJ2-3, with 9 bases lining up with TRBD2. The CDR3 loop spans 15 amino acids. CDR1 and CDR2 from the germline V gene are MGHRA and YSYEKL. Unmatched junction bases numbered 2, after V lost 4 bases and J lost 0 bases. The CDR3 DNA sequence: TGCGCCAGCAGCCGGACTAGCGATAGCACAGATACGCAGTATTTT. Translation gives CASSRTSDSTDTQYF.

The J gene is TRBJ2-7, the V gene TRBV13, with D maybe TRBD1 (6 bases). The CDR3 totals 14 residues. The V end was cut by 3 bases, the J end by 3 bases, with 12 bases between. CDR1 is PRHDT and CDR2 is FYEKMQ in the germline V gene (reference sequence). The CDR3 spells CASSLKGQLYEQYF. In DNA, the CDR3 is TGTGCCAGCAGCTTGAAGGGACAACTCTACGAGCAGTACTTC. The complete variable domain, with remaining parts taken from reference TRBV13 and TRBJ2-7, reads AAGVIQSPRHLIKEKRETATLKCYPIPRHDTVYWYQQGPGQDPQFLISFYEKMQSDKGSIPDRFSAQQFSDYHSELNMSSLELGDSALYFCASSLKGQLYEQYFGPGTRLTVT.

V gene TRBV7-9 combines with J gene TRBJ1-5; TRBD1 matches 8 bases. V lost 5 bases, J lost 3 bases, and 3 bases stayed unmatched. This CDR3 has 14 residues. Germline V gene data show CDR1 as SEHNR and CDR2 as FQNEAQ (reference sequence). For the CDR3, the DNA is TGTGCCAGCAGCCGGACAGGGCCCAATCAGCCCCAGCATTTT. Amino acids: CASSRTGPNQPQHF.

The gene calls are TRBV5-1 and TRBJ2-1; 8 positions match TRBD2. The germline gives CDR1 SGHRS, CDR2 YFSETQ. CDR3 length: 17 amino acids. With V trimmed by 0 bases and J by 6 bases, 11 bases remained unmatched. CDR3: CASSLGTRAGGGNEQFF. CDR3 sequence (DNA): TGCGCCAGCAGCTTGGGGACTAGGGCGGGAGGAGGCAATGAGCAGTTCTTC. Full variable domain (remainder filled in from reference TRBV5-1 and TRBJ2-1): KAGVTQTPRYLIKTRGQQVTLSCSPISGHRSVSWYQQTPGQGLQFLFEYFSETQRNKGNFPGRFSGRQFSNSRSEMNVSTLELGDSALYLCASSLGTRAGGGNEQFFGPGTRLTVL.

This clone was detected a few times. This chain links TRBV19 with TRBJ1-4, with D hard to call. This CDR3 is built from 17 residues. Trimming removed 2 bases from V and 6 bases from J, with 19 bases in between. Germline V gives CDR1 LNHDA, CDR2 SQIVND (reference sequence). CDR3 sequence: CASSIRQVRGYHEKLFF. CDR3 in DNA: TGTGCCAGTAGTATACGCCAGGTTCGGGGATATCATGAAAAACTGTTTTTT.

The chain recombines TRBV28 with TRBJ2-7, with 8 bases aligning to TRBD2. In germline, CDR1 is MDHEN, CDR2 SYDVKM. This CDR3 has 13 residues. V trimming: 7 bases; J trimming: 3 bases; junction bases outside the gene matches: 5. The CDR3 nucleotides read TGTGCCAGCATCTCGGGGGGGATCTACGAGCAGTACTTC. Translated, it gives CASISGGIYEQYF.

This rearrangement joins TRBV6-5 to TRBJ2-7; TRBD2 matches 11 bases. Germline V gene data show CDR1 as MNHEY and CDR2 as SVGAGI. V dropped 2 bases and J dropped 4; count of bases not matched to a gene: 4. CDR3 size: 15 residues. CDR3 DNA: TGTGCCAGCAGTTACCCTAGCGGGAGGAGGTACGAGCAGTACTTC. Protein: CASSYPSGRRYEQYF.

The chain uses TRBV7-2 and TRBJ1-2, with a tentative D call TRBD1 (6 bases). The CDR3 runs to 14 residues. CDR1 is SGHTA, CDR2 FQGNSA, per germline. The V and J ends lost 1 base and 3 bases respectively, with 9 bases between them. CDR3 residues: CASSLGGRDYGYTF. DNA of the CDR3: TGTGCCAGCAGCTTAGGGGGGCGCGACTATGGCTACACCTTC.

CDR3 sequence: CASSQPAQGQPQHF. The CDR3, as DNA: TGCGCCAGCAGCCAACCTGCACAGGGCCAGCCCCAGCATTTT. The rearrangement joins TRBV4-1 to TRBJ1-5; the D gene is possibly TRBD1 (6 bases). There are 14 residues in the CDR3. Between the trimmed V and J ends, which lost 2 bases and 7 bases, there was a span of 12 bases. Germline V gene data show CDR1 as MGHRA and CDR2 as YSYEKL.

The chain carries TRBV19 and TRBJ1-2, with 9 bases identical to TRBD1. CDR1 is LNHDA, CDR2 SQIVND, per germline (reference sequence). This CDR3 is built from 13 residues. V dropped 9 bases and J dropped 7; count of bases not matched to a gene: 9. The CDR3 nucleotides read TGTGCCAGCCTACGGGACAGGGCTCGTGGCTACACCTTC. It codes for CASLRDRARGYTF.

The genes are TRBV7-8 and TRBJ1-5; D is perhaps TRBD1 (5 bases). This CDR3 spans 18 amino acids. Germline lookup yields CDR1 SGHVS and CDR2 FQNEAQ. Deletions cut 2 bases from V and 0 bases from J, with 17 bases between. DNA for the CDR3: TGTGCCAGCAGCTTAATAAGTACGGGGGGGATTAGCAATCAGCCCCAGCATTTT. It specifies CASSLISTGGISNQPQHF.

The chain carries TRBV2 and TRBJ1-2; a weak D match, TRBD1 (6 bases). The length of the CDR3 is 14 residues. In germline, CDR1 is SNHLY, CDR2 FYNNEI. Trimming took 7 bases from V and 4 from J, leaving 16 bases between them. CDR3 residues: CASKQGQSGYGYTF. CDR3 nucleotides: TGTGCCAGCAAACAGGGACAAAGCGGCTATGGCTACACCTTC.

CDR3 bases: TGTGCCAGCAGCAAAGGATGGGACAGGTTCTACACCTTC. It encodes CASSKGWDRFYTF. The V call is TRBV21-1, the J call TRBJ1-2; the D call of TRBD1 is as the table states it, not checked on the DNA. TRBV21-1 is described as a pseudogene. The CDR3 runs to 13 residues.

The rearrangement links TRBV7-8 to TRBJ1-1, with a tentative D call TRBD1 (5 bases). CDR3 length: 15 residues. In germline, CDR1 is SGHVS, CDR2 FQNEAQ. The V end was cut by 5 bases, the J end by 0 bases, with 13 bases between. CDR3: CASSPQAILNTEAFF. DNA for the CDR3: TGTGCCAGCAGCCCACAGGCCATATTGAACACTGAAGCTTTCTTT. Drawing the rest from reference TRBV7-8 and TRBJ1-1, the complete variable domain is GAGVSQSPRYKVAKRGQDVALRCDPISGHVSLFWYQQALGQGPEFLTYFQNEAQLDKSGLPSDRFFAERPEGSVSTLKIQRTQQEDSAVYLCASSPQAILNTEAFFGQGTRLTVV.

The J gene is TRBJ2-3, the V gene TRBV7-2, with 11 bases fitting TRBD2. Germline assignment: CDR1 SGHTA and CDR2 FQGNSA. V trimming: 4 bases; J trimming: 5 bases; junction bases outside the gene matches: 5. The CDR3 is 15 residues long. DNA of the CDR3: TGTGCCAGCAGCTCGACTAGCGGGATTAGAGATACGCAGTATTTT. Protein product: CASSSTSGIRDTQYF.

This sequence joins TRBV5-1 and TRBJ1-1; D unclear. There are 14 residues in the CDR3. The germline V gene has CDR1 SGHRS and CDR2 YFSETQ. V was clipped by 2 bases and J by 2 bases, with 10 bases between them. The CDR3 bases are TGCGCCAGCAGCTTCACGGAGCTTAACACTGAAGCTTTCTTT. The encoded protein is CASSFTELNTEAFF.

This clone was seen more than once but under ten times. V usage is TRBV4-1 and J usage is TRBJ2-7; D is unclear. The V gene's germline CDR1 is MGHRA and CDR2 YSYEKL. The CDR3 contains 16 residues. V was pared by 3 bases and J by 1 base, with 16 bases between. The CDR3 DNA reads TGCGCCAGCAGCCACATAGGTAGGAGCGCTTCCTACGAGCAGTACTTC. Residues: CASSHIGRSASYEQYF.

V and J are TRBV2 and TRBJ2-7, with D possibly being TRBD1 (5 bases). The germline V and J ends were trimmed by 5 bases and 0 bases, with 11 bases remaining between them. The germline gives CDR1 SNHLY, CDR2 FYNNEI. CDR3 length: 14 amino acids. The CDR3 DNA reads as TGTGCCAGCAGTAGTCAGGGATTCTCCTACGAGCAGTACTTC. As protein: CASSSQGFSYEQYF.

This sequence joins TRBV9 and TRBJ2-3; 8 bases fit TRBD1. Germline loops: CDR1 SGDLS, CDR2 YYNGEE. The CDR3 spans 15 residues. V lost 0 bases, J lost 2 bases, and 2 bases stayed unmatched. The CDR3 DNA follows: TGTGCCAGCAGCGTAGGGGACAGGCTCACAGATACGCAGTATTTT. It encodes CASSVGDRLTDTQYF.

The gene calls are TRBV10-3 and TRBJ2-7; 7 nucleotides match TRBD2. This CDR3 spans 15 amino acids. The ends lost 3 bases at V and 4 bases at J; junction bases unmatched: 9. CDR1 ENHRY and CDR2 SYGVKD come from the germline V gene. In DNA, the CDR3 is TGTGCCATCAGTGACAGTCGGACTAGGAGATACGAGCAGTACTTC. This codes for CAISDSRTRRYEQYF.

The sample holds a few counts of this clone. Other DNA sequences in the sample encode the same CDR3. This chain joins TRBV28 and TRBJ2-7; D uncertain. CDR3 length: 11 residues. In germline, CDR1 is MDHEN, CDR2 SYDVKM. V lost 4 bases to trimming and J lost 2 bases, with 3 bases between them. The CDR3 reads CASSSTYEQYF. In DNA form, the CDR3 reads TGTGCCAGCAGTTCCACCTACGAGCAGTACTTC.